This T cell receptor (beta chain) came from a study of regulatory T cells in long-lasting Graves disease. iRepertoire HTBI primers and Arm-PCR of CDR3 regions built TCR beta libraries. TCRdb called the multiplex PCR reads again in MiXCR, with one record for every CDR3 protein. Of 650,000 to 850,000 distinct CDR3 sequences in the sample, roughly 30% were seen once. Time point noted: persistent/refractory GD, antithyroid drugs over 5 years with positive TRAb. Researchers made the TCR library from RNA that was extracted from PBMCs. The CDR3 consists of 16 residues. Trimming took 2 bases from V and 1 from J, leaving 14 bases between them. Germline-derived CDR1 and CDR2 are WNHNN and SYGVQD (reference sequence). Study-wide results and caveats: No thyroid tissue was studied; the work used peripheral blood only.

Points on this clonotype: Its antigen is still unknown.

The clonotype was recovered from a female donor with Graves disease. The sample was peripheral blood mononuclear cells (PBMCs), taken when the disease was refractory, from a patient treated with antithyroid drugs. The chain combines TRBV10-1 with TRBJ1-1; D uncertain. CDR3 sequence reads: CASSEPDGSKNTEAFF. In DNA form, the CDR3 reads TGCGCCAGCAGTGAGCCGGACGGATCCAAGAACACTGAAGCTTTCTTT.